These 12 T cell receptor beta chains were sequenced from one sample in a study of spatial heterogeneity in lung cancer. TCRdb reprocessed the 5' RACE reads via MiXCR and lists one record per CDR3 protein. This sample has approximately 40,000 distinct CDR3 sequences, with approximately 6.5% found just once. The time point here: sample taken at primary tumor resection. Whole RNA obtained from tumor, nontumor lung or frozen PBMC underwent sequencing without sorting. The specimen comprised PBMCs, sampled at surgery. The receptor set was obtained from a female donor with early-stage non-small cell lung cancer.

This clonotype was observed a few times. The chain is built from TRBV11-2 and TRBJ2-3; no clear D gene. Trimming cost V 4 bases and J 4 bases, with 9 bases left between them. The CDR3 consists of 13 residues. The V gene's germline CDR1 is SGHAT and CDR2 FQNNGV. In DNA, the CDR3 is TGTGCCAGCAGCTCCCCAGGTGCAGATACGCAGTATTTT. As protein: CASSSPGADTQYF.

This clonotype turned up a few times. This chain joins TRBV6-5 and TRBJ1-3, with TRBD1 matching over 7 bases. V was pared by 7 bases and J by 0 bases, with 9 bases of the junction left unmatched. This CDR3 comprises 16 residues. Germline V CDR1 and CDR2: MNHEY, SVGAGI. CDR3 DNA sequence: TGTGCCAGCACCCGACAGGGACTCGGCTCTGGAAACACCATATATTTT. Its translation is CASTRQGLGSGNTIYF.

Here the CDR3 reads CASGLFSGLAAKETQYF. Written as DNA, the CDR3 is TGCGCCAGCGGATTATTTTCCGGACTAGCGGCGAAAGAGACCCAGTACTTC. This chain uses TRBV5-1 with TRBJ2-5; 10 bases are a match to TRBD2. The germline CDR1 and CDR2 sequences are SGHRS and YFSETQ. V was pared by 7 bases and J by 3 bases, with 15 bases of the junction left unmatched. The CDR3 contains 17 residues.

V gene TRBV7-2 combines with J gene TRBJ1-2; 7 bases line up with TRBD1. V shed 2 bases, J shed 2 bases, and the junction held 5 bases outside the gene matches. Per germline, CDR1 SGHTA and CDR2 FQGNSA. CDR3 length equals 15 residues. CDR3 protein: CASSLSGTVNYGYTF. The DNA of the CDR3 is TGTGCCAGCAGCTTATCCGGGACAGTGAACTATGGCTACACCTTC.

The sample holds a few counts of this clonotype. V usage is TRBV14 and J usage is TRBJ2-5, with 12 bases aligning to TRBD1. V lost 5 bases and J lost 5; bases outside the gene matches: 9. The CDR3 runs to 16 residues. Germline lookup yields CDR1 SGHDN and CDR2 FVKESK. The CDR3 is CASSSGTGGREETQYF. In DNA, the CDR3 is TGTGCCAGCAGCTCCGGGACAGGGGGCCGGGAGGAGACCCAGTACTTC.

Many counts were recorded for this clonotype. This chain connects TRBV28 to TRBJ1-2, with D perhaps matching TRBD1 (5 bases). Germline loops: CDR1 MDHEN, CDR2 SYDVKM. V gave up 3 bases and J gave up 3 bases, with 17 bases separating them. The CDR3 loop spans 16 amino acids. The CDR3 DNA follows: TGTGCCAGCAGTTTCATTGATCCGGGGGTGTACTATGGCTACACCTTC. It yields the protein CASSFIDPGVYYGYTF.

The chain uses TRBV18 and TRBJ1-4, with 7 positions matching TRBD1. CDR1 and CDR2 from the germline V gene are KGHSH and LQKENI. The V and J ends lost 4 bases and 8 bases, in that order; junction bases with no gene match: 7. CDR3 length equals 14 residues. The CDR3, as DNA: TGTGCCAGCTCACGGCAGGGGGAATTCGAAAAACTGTTTTTT. It encodes CASSRQGEFEKLFF.

This clonotype was observed a few times. The gene calls are TRBV12-3 or TRBV12-4 and TRBJ2-5; possible D gene TRBD2, 5 bases. The CDR3 is 17 amino acids. Trimming left V 10 bases short and J 5 bases short, with 29 bases between. For the CDR3, the DNA is TGTGCCACTACAACAAAACGGGGAGCCCAGATAGGGGAGACCCAGTACTTC. As protein: CATTTKRGAQIGETQYF.

This clonotype has a count of ten or more. This chain joins TRBV20-1 and TRBJ2-5; D might be TRBD2 (6 bases). Deletions cut 1 base from V and 3 bases from J, with 9 bases between. CDR3 length equals 13 residues. The germline V gene encodes CDR1 DFQATT and CDR2 SNEGSKA (reference sequence). Here the CDR3 reads CSARVAGKETQYF. The CDR3 nucleotides are TGCAGTGCTAGAGTGGCGGGGAAAGAGACCCAGTACTTC.

For the CDR3, the DNA is TGTGCCAGCACCCCCAGAAGGGTCGTGAACACTGAAGCTTTCTTT. It encodes CASTPRRVVNTEAFF. V gene TRBV12-3 or TRBV12-4 combines with J gene TRBJ1-1; D is unresolved. With 7 bases removed from V and 0 bases from J, the gap between germline ends came to 15 bases. The CDR3 has 15 amino acids.

The chain recombines TRBV29-1 with TRBJ1-1; D unresolved. CDR3 length: 10 amino acids. CDR1 and CDR2 (germline): SQVTM, ANQGSEA. V was cut by 5 bases and J by 1 base, with 2 bases left in between. This chain's CDR3 is CSVRNTEAFF. CDR3 bases: TGCAGCGTTCGGAACACTGAAGCTTTCTTT.

This clonotype showed up just a few times. V and J are TRBV5-1 and TRBJ1-1; D is undetermined. Trimming removed 2 bases at V and 0 bases at J, with 5 bases between. CDR3 length: 13 residues. Per the germline V gene, CDR1 is SGHRS and CDR2 is YFSETQ. CDR3 DNA: TGCGCCAGCAGCTTCACACTGAACACTGAAGCTTTCTTT. Amino acid sequence: CASSFTLNTEAFF.